A single sample is the source of the 2 T cell receptor beta chains below, sequenced in a study of T-cell memory formation after mild COVID-19. TCRdb re-called the 5' RACE reads with MiXCR, one entry per CDR3 protein. The sample shows about 360,000 distinct CDR3 sequences, roughly 14% of them seen only once. The sequenced material came from PBMCs or a T cell subset sorted from them (not recorded which). These receptors originate from a man aged 18 to 29 who had mild COVID-19 (a few samples of this study predate the infection). Cell type and time point are not known.

The chain recombines TRBV7-6 with TRBJ2-5; D gene ambiguous. Germline-derived CDR1 and CDR2 are SGHVS and FNYEAQ. The ends were cut back, 2 bases at V and 3 bases at J, with 7 bases in the middle. The CDR3 runs to 13 residues. The CDR3 is CASSLYDKETQYF. For the CDR3, the DNA is TGTGCCAGCAGCTTATACGATAAAGAGACCCAGTACTTC.

The V and J genes are TRBV5-1 and TRBJ1-1; tentatively, D is TRBD1 (5 bases). V lost 4 bases, J lost 1 base, and 14 bases lay in between. Germline V gene sequence: CDR1 SGHRS, CDR2 YFSETQ. The CDR3 covers 15 residues. The CDR3 DNA reads TGCGCCAGCAGCCAAGGATTGGGGGGGAACACTGAAGCTTTCTTT. Translating it yields CASSQGLGGNTEAFF. The whole variable domain, filled in from reference TRBV5-1 and TRBJ1-1, reads KAGVTQTPRYLIKTRGQQVTLSCSPISGHRSVSWYQQTPGQGLQFLFEYFSETQRNKGNFPGRFSGRQFSNSRSEMNVSTLELGDSALYLCASSQGLGGNTEAFFGQGTRLTVV.